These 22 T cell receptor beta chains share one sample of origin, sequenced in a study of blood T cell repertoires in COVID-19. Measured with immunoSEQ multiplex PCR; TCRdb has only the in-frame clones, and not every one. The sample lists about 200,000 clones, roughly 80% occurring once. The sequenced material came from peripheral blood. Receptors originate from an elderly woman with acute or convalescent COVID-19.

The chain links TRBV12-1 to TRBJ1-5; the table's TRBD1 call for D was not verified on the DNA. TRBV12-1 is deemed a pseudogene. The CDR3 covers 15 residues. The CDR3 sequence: CASTSLGTLDQPQHF. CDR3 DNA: TGTGCCAGCACTTCTCTGGGGACACTCGATCAGCCCCAGCATTTT.

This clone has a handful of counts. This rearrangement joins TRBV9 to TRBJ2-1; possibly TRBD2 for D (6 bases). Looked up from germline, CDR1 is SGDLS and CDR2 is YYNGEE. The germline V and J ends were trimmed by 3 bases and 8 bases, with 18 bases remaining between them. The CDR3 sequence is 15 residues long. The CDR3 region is CASSEKEGLWDEQFF. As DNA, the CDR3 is TGTGCCAGCAGCGAAAAAGAGGGACTGTGGGATGAGCAGTTCTTC.

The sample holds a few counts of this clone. The CDR3 DNA sequence: TGTGCCAGCAGGCCGCAGGGTAGGCGTAGTGAAAAACTGTTTTTT. Amino acids: CASRPQGRRSEKLFF. This chain connects TRBV28 to TRBJ1-4; TRBD1 is a possible D gene (5 bases). The CDR3 contains 15 residues. The germline V and J ends were trimmed by 6 bases and 7 bases, with 18 bases remaining between them. Germline V gene sequence: CDR1 MDHEN, CDR2 SYDVKM.

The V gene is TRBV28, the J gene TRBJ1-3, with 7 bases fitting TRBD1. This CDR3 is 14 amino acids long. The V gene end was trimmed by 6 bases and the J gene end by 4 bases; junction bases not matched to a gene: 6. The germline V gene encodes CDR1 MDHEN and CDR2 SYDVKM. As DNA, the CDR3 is TGTGCCAGCAGAAAAACAGGGGCGGGAAACACCATATATTTT. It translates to CASRKTGAGNTIYF.

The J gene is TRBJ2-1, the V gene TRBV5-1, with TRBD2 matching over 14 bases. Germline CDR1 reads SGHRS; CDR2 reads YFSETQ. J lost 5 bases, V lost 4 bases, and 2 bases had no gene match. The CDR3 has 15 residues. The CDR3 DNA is TGCGCCAGCAGCCCGGGACTAGCGGGAGACAATGAGCAGTTCTTC. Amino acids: CASSPGLAGDNEQFF. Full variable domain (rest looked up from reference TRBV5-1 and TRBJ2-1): KAGVTQTPRYLIKTRGQQVTLSCSPISGHRSVSWYQQTPGQGLQFLFEYFSETQRNKGNFPGRFSGRQFSNSRSEMNVSTLELGDSALYLCASSPGLAGDNEQFFGPGTRLTVL.

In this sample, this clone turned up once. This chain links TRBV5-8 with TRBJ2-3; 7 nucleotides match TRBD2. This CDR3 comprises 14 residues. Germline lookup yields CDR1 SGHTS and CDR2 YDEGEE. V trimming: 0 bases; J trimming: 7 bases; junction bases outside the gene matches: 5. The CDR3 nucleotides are TGTGCCAGCAGCTTGGCCTTCGGGGGGTATACGCAGTATTTT. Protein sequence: CASSLAFGGYTQYF.

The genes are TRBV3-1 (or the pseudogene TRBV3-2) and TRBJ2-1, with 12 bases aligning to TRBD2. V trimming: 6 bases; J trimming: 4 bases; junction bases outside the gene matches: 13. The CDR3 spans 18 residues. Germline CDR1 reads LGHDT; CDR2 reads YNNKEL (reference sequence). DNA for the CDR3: TGTGCCAGCAGTCCCAAAGTGCGGACTAGCGGGAAATACAATGAGCAGTTCTTC. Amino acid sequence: CASSPKVRTSGKYNEQFF.

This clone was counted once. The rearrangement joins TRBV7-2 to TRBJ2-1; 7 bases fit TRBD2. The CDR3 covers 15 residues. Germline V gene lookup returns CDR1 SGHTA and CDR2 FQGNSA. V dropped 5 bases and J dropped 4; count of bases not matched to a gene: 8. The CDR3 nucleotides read TGTGCCAGCAGCCTCATGAGCGGGACTTACAATGAGCAGTTCTTC. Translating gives CASSLMSGTYNEQFF.

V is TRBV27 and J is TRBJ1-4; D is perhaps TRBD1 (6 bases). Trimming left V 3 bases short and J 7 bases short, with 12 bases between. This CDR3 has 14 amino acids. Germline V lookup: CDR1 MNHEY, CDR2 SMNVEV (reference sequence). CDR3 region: CASSLAGVSEKLFF. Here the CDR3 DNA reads TGTGCCAGCAGTTTGGCAGGGGTATCTGAAAAACTGTTTTTT.

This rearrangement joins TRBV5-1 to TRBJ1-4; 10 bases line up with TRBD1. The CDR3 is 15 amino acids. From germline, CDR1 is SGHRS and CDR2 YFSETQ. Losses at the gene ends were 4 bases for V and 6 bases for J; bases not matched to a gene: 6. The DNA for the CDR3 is TGCGCCAGCAGCGCCTCCGGGACAGGGGATGAAAAACTGTTTTTT. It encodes CASSASGTGDEKLFF.

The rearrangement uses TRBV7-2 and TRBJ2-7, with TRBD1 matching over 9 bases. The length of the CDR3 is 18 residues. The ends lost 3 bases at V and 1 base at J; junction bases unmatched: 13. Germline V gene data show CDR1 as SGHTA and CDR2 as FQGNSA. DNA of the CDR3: TGTGCCAGCAGCTTTACAGGGGGCGGAACGTTTGGTTCCTACGAGCAGTACTTC. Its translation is CASSFTGGGTFGSYEQYF.

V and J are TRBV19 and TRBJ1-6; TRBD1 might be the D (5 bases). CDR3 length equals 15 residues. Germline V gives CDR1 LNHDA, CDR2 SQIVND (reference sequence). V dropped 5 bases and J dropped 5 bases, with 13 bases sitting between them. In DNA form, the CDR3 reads TGTGCCAGTAGTGTAGGACATAATAATAATTCACCCCTCCACTTT. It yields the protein CASSVGHNNNSPLHF.

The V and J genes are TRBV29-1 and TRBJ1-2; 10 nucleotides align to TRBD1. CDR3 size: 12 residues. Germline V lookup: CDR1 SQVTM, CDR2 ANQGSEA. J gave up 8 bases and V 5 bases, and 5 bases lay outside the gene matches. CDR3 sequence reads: CSVPGTGEGYTF. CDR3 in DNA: TGCAGCGTTCCCGGGACAGGGGAGGGCTACACCTTC.

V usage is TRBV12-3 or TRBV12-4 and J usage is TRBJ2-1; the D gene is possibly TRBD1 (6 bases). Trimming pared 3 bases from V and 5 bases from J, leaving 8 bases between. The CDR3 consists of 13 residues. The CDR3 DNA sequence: TGTGCCAGCAGTTTTCAGGGGAACAATGAGCAGTTCTTC. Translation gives CASSFQGNNEQFF.

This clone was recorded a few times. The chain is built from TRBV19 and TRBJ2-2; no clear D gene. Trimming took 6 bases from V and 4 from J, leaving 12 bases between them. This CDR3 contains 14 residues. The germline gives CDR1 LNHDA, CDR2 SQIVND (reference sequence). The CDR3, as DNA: TGTGCCAGTAGCCCGAGTTATGTCACCGGGGAGCTGTTTTTT. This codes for CASSPSYVTGELFF.

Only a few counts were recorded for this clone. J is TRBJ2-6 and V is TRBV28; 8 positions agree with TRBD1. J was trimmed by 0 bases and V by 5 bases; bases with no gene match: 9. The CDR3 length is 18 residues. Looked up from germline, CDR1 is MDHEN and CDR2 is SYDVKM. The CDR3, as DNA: TGTGCCAGCAGTCCCCCCCCCGGACAGGGCTCTGGGGCCAACGTCCTGACTTTC. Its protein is CASSPPPGQGSGANVLTF.

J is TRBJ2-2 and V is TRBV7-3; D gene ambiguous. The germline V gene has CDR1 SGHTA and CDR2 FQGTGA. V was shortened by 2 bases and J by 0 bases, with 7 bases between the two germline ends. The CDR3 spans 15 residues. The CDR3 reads CASSLWATNTGELFF. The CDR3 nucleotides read TGTGCCAGCAGCTTATGGGCCACGAACACCGGGGAGCTGTTTTTT.

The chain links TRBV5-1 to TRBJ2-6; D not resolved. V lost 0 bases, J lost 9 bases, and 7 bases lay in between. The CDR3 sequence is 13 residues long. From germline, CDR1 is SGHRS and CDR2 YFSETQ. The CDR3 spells CASSLGHNNVLTF. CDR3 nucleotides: TGCGCCAGCAGCTTGGGGCATAACAACGTCCTGACTTTC.

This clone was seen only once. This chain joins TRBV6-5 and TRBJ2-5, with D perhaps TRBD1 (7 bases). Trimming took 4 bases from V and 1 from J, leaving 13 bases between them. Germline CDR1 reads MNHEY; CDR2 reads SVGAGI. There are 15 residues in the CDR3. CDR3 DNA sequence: TGTGCCAGCAGTTCACGACAGGGAGGCCAAGAGACCCAGTACTTC. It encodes CASSSRQGGQETQYF.

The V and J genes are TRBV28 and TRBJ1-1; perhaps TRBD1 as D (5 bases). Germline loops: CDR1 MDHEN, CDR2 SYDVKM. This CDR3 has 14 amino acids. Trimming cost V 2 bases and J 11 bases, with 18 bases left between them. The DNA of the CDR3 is TGTGCCAGCAGTTTACAGGGCACTAGCAACGTGGCTTTCTTT. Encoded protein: CASSLQGTSNVAFF.

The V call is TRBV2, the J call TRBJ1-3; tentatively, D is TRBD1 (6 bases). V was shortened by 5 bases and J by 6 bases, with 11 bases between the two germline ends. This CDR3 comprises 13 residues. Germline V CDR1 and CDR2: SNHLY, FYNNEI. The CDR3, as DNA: TGTGCCAGCAGTTTACAGGGAGAAAACACCATATATTTT. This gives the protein CASSLQGENTIYF.

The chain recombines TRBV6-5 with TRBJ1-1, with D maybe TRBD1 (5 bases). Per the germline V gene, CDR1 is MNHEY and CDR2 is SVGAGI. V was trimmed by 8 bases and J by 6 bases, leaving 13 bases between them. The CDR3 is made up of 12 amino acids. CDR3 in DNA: TGTGCCAGCGAGCTGTGGGGGGCTGAAGCTTTCTTT. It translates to CASELWGAEAFF.